This T cell receptor beta chain came from a study of spatial heterogeneity in lung cancer. Across the study: A module score for T cells, taken from matched bulk RNA-seq, correlated strongly with TCR transcript counts in tumor regions. The study, taken as a whole, reports: Intratumoral expanded alpha and beta TCR counts were found to track tumor mutation counts.

From the 5' RACE reads, TCRdb called clonotypes with MiXCR, one entry per CDR3 protein. This sample has about 3,100 distinct CDR3 sequences, with 8% to 10% found just once. Noted time point: sample taken at primary tumor resection. The V segment lost 6 bases and the J segment 3 bases; nucleotides outside the gene matches: 5. The CDR3 spans 13 residues. CDR1 is SGHDN and CDR2 is FVKESK in the germline V gene. By share, this clonotype counts as medium-sized. Its matching antigen is unknown. The TCR was taken from a male donor with early-stage non-small cell lung cancer. V is TRBV14 and J is TRBJ2-7, with 7 bases matching TRBD1. The sequencing used lung tumor tissue, collected at surgery. CDR3 in amino acids: CASRPTGFYEQYF. The CDR3 DNA is TGTGCCAGCAGACCGACAGGGTTCTACGAGCAGTACTTC.